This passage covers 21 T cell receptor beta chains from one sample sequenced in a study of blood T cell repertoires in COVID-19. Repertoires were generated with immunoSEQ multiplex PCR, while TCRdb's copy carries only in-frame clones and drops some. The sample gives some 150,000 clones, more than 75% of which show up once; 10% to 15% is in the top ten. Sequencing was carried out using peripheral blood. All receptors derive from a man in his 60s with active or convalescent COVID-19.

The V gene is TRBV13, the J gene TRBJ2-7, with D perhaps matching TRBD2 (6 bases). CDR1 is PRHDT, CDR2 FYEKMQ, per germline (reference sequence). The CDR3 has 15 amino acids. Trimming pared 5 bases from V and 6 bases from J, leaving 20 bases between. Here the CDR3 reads CASSHRRGKLSEQYF. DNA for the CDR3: TGTGCCAGCAGCCATCGTCGGGGGAAATTATCCGAGCAGTACTTC.

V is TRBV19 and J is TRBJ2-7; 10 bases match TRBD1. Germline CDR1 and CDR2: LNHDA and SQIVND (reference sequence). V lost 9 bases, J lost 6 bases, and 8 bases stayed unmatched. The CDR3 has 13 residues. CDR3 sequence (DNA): TGTGCCAGCGATCCGACAGGGGGCGCCGAGCAGTACTTC. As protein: CASDPTGGAEQYF.

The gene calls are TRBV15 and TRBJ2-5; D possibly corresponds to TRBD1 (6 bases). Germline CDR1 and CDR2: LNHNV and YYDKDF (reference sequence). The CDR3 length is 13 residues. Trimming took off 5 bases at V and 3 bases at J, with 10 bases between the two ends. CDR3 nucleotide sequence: TGTGCCACCAGCGTGCACAGGGAAGAGACCCAGTACTTC. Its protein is CATSVHREETQYF.

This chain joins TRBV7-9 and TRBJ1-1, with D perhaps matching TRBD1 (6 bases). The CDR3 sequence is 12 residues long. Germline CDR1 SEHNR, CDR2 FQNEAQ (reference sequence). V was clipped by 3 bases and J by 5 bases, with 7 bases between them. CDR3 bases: TGTGCCAGCAGCTTCGGGACAACTGAAGCTTTCTTT. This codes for CASSFGTTEAFF.

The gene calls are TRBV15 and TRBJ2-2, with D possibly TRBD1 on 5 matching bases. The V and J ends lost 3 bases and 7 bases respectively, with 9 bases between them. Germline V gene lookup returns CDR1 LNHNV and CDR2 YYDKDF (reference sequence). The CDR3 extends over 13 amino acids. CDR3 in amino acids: CATSRDIIGELFF. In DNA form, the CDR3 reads TGTGCCACCAGCAGGGACATCATCGGGGAGCTGTTTTTT.

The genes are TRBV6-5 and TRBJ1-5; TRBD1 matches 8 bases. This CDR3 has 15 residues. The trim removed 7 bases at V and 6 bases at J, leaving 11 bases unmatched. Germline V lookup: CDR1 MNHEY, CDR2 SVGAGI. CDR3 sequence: CASTLWQGASQPQHF. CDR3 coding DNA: TGTGCCAGCACTTTATGGCAGGGGGCGTCTCAGCCCCAGCATTTT.

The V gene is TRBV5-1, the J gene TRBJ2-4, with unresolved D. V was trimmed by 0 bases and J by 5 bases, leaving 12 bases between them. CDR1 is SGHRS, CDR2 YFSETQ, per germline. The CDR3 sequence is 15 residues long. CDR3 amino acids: CASSLAVRFQNIQYF. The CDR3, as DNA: TGCGCCAGCAGCTTGGCTGTCCGGTTTCAAAACATTCAGTACTTC.

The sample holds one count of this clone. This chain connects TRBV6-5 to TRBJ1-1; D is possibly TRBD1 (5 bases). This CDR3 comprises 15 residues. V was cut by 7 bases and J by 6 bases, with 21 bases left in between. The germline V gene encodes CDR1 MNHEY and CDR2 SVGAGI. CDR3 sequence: CASTSVELGHAEAFF. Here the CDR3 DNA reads TGTGCCAGCACCTCGGTCGAGCTGGGGCACGCTGAAGCTTTCTTT.

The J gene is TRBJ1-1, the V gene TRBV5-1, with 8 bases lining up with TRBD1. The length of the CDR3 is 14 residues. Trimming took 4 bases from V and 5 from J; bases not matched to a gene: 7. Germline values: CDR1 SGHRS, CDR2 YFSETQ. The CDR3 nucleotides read TGCGCCAGCAGCCCCCAGGGGGCGAGGACTGAAGCTTTCTTT. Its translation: CASSPQGARTEAFF.

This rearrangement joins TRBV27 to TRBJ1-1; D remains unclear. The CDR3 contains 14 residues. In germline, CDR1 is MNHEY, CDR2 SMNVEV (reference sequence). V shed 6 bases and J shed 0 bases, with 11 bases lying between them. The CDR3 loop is CASSRRAMNTEAFF. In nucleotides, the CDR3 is TGTGCCAGCAGCCGAAGAGCTATGAACACTGAAGCTTTCTTT.

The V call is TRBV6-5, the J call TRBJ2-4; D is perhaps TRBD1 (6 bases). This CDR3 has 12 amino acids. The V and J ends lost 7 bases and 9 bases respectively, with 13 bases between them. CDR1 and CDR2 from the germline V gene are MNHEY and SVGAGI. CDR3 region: CASTTGWSIQYF. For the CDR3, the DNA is TGTGCCAGCACCACAGGGTGGAGCATTCAGTACTTC.

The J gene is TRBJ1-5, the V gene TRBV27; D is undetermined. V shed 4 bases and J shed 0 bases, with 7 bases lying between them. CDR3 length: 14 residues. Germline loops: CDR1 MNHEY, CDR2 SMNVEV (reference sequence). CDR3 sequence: CASSSLISNQPQHF. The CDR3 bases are TGTGCCAGCAGTTCCTTAATTAGCAATCAGCCCCAGCATTTT.

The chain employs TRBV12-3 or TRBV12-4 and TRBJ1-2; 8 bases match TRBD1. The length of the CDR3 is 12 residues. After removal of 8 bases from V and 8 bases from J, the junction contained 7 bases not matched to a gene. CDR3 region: CASGQGLEGYTF. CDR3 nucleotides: TGTGCCAGCGGACAGGGTTTAGAGGGCTACACCTTC.

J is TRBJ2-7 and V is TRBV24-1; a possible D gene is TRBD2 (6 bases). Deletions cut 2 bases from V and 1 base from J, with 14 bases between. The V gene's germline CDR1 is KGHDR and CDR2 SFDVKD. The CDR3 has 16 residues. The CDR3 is CATSDSKLGRSYEQYF. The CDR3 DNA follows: TGTGCCACCAGTGATTCGAAGTTAGGGAGGTCCTACGAGCAGTACTTC.

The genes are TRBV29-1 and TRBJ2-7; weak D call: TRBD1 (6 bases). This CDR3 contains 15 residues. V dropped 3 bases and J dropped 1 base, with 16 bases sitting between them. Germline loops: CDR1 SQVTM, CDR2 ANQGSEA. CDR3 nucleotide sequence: TGCAGCGTTGAGTTACGGGACACCTCTTCCTACGAGCAGTACTTC. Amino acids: CSVELRDTSSYEQYF.

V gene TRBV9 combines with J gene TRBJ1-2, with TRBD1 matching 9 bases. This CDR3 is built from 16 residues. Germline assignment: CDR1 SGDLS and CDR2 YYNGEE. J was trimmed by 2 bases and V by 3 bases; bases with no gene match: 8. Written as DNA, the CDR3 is TGTGCCAGCAGCGAGGATCCGGGACAGGGAAACTATGGCTACACCTTC. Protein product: CASSEDPGQGNYGYTF.

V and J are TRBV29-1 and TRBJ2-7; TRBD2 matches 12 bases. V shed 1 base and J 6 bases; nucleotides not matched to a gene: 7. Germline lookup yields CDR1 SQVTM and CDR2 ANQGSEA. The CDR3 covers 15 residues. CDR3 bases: TGCAGCGTTGAAGCCCCTAGCGGGAGGGCCCCCGAGCAGTACTTC. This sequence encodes CSVEAPSGRAPEQYF.

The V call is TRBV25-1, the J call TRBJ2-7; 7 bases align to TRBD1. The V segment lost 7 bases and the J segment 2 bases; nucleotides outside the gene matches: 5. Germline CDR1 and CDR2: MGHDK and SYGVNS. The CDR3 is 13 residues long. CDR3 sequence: CASTRQGAYEQYF. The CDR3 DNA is TGTGCCAGCACCCGACAGGGAGCCTACGAGCAGTACTTC.

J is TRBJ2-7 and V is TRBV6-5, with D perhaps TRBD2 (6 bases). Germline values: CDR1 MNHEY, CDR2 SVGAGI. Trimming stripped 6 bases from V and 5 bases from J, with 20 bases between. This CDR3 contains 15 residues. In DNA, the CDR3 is TGTGCCAGCAGGATCTCGACGGGAGTTCGGGACGAGCAGTACTTC. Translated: CASRISTGVRDEQYF.

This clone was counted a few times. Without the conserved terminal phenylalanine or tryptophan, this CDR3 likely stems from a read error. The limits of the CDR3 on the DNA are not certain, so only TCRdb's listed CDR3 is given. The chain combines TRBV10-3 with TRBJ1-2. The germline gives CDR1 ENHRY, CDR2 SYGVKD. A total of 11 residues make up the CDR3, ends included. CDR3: CAISDGVQFRA.

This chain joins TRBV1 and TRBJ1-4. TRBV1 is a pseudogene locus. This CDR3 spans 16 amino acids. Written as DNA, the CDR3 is TGCACCAGCAGCCAAGCCTCCCCCGAGAGGGATGAAAAACTGTTTTTT. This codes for CTSSQASPERDEKLFF.